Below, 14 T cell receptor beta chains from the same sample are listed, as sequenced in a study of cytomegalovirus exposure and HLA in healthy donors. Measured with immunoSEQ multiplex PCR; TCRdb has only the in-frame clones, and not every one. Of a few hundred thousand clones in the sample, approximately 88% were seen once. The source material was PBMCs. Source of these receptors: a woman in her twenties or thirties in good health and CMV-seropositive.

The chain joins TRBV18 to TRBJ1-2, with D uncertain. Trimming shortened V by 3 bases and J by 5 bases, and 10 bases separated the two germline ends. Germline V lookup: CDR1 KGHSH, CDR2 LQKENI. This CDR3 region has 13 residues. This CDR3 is CASSPGLGYGYTF. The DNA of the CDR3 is TGTGCCAGCTCACCGGGTTTAGGGTATGGCTACACCTTC.

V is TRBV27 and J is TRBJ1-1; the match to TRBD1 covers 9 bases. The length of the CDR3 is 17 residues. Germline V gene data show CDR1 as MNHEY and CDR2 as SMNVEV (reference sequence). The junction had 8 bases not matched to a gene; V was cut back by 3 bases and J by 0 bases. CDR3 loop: CASSFLSGTGLNTEAFF. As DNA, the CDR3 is TGTGCCAGCAGTTTCCTCTCCGGGACAGGGCTGAACACTGAAGCTTTCTTT.

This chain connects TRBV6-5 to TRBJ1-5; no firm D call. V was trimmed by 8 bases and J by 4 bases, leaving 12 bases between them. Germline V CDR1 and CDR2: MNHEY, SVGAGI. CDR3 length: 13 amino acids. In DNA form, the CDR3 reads TGTGCCAGCGGCCTCGGTCCGAATCAGCCCCAGCATTTT. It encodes CASGLGPNQPQHF.

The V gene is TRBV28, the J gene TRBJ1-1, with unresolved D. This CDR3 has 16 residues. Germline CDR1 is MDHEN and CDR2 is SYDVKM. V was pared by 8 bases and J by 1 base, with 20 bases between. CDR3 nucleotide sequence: TGTGCCAGCCCCGGGGATCCGGATGAAGGGAACACTGAAGCTTTCTTT. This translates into CASPGDPDEGNTEAFF.

CDR3 amino acids: CASSSPEGTEAFF. Written as DNA, the CDR3 is TGTGCCAGCAGCTCCCCAGAGGGCACTGAAGCTTTCTTT. The rearrangement joins TRBV6-5 to TRBJ1-1; D is unresolved. The V gene's germline CDR1 is MNHEY and CDR2 SVGAGI. CDR3 length: 13 amino acids. V lost 6 bases and J lost 4, with 12 bases in between.

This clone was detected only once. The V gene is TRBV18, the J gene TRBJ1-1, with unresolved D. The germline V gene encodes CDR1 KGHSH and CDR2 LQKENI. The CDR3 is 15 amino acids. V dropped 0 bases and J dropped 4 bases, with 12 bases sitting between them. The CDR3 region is CASSPPSGVGTEAFF. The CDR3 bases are TGTGCCAGCTCACCACCGTCGGGAGTAGGCACTGAAGCTTTCTTT.

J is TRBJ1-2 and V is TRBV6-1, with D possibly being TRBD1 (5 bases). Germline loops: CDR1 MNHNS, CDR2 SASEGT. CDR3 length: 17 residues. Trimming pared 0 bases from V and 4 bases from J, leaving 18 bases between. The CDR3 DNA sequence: TGTGCCAGCAGTGAAGCGGGAGTGGGCGGGGGGACCTATGGCTACACCTTC. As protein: CASSEAGVGGGTYGYTF.

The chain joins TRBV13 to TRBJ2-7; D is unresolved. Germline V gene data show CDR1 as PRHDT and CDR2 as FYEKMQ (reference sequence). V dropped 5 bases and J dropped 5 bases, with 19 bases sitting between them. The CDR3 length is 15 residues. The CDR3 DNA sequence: TGTGCCAGCAGCGCCGCCTCGTCCCGGGCGCACGAGCAGTACTTC. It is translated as CASSAASSRAHEQYF.

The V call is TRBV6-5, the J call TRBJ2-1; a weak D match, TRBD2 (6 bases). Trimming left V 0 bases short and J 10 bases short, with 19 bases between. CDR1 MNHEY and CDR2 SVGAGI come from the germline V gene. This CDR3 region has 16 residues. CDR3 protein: CASSYSTGTGRFEQFF. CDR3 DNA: TGTGCCAGCAGTTACTCGACGGGGACTGGACGATTCGAGCAGTTCTTC.

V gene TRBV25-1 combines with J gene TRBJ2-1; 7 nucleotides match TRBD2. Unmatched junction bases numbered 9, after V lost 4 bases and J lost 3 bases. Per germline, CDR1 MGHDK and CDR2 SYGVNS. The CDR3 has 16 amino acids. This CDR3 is CASSGFEGGSYNEQFF. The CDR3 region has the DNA TGTGCCAGCAGTGGCTTTGAGGGCGGGAGCTACAATGAGCAGTTCTTC.

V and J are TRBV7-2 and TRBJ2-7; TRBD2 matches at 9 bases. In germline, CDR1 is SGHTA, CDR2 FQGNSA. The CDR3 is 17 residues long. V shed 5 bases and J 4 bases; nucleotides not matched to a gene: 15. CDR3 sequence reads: CASSRIVGASGKYEQYF. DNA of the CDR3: TGTGCCAGCAGCCGCATTGTTGGGGCTAGCGGGAAGTACGAGCAGTACTTC. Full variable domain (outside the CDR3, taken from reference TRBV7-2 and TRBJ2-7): GAGVSQSPSNKVTEKGKDVELRCDPISGHTALYWYRQSLGQGLEFLIYFQGNSAPDKSGLPSDRFSAERTGGSVSTLTIQRTQQEDSAVYLCASSRIVGASGKYEQYFGPGTRLTVT.

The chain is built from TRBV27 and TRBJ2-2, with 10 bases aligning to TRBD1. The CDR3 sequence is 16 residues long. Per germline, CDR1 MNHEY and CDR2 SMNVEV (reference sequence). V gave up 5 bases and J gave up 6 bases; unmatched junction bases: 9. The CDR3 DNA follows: TGTGCCAGCAGTCTCCCGACAGGGGGCCGGCCCGGGGAGCTGTTTTTT. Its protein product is CASSLPTGGRPGELFF.

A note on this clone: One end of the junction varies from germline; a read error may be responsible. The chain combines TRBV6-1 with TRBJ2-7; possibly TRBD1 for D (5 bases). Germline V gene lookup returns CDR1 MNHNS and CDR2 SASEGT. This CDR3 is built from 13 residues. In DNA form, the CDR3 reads TGTGCCAGCAGTGATGTGACAGATTACGGGCAGTACTTC. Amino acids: CASSDVTDYGQYF.

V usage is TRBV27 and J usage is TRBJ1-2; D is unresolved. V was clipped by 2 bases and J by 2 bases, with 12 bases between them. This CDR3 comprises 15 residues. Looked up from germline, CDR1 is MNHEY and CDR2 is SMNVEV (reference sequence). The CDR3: CASSLTVRANYGYTF. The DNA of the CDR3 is TGTGCCAGCAGTTTAACGGTCCGAGCAAACTATGGCTACACCTTC.